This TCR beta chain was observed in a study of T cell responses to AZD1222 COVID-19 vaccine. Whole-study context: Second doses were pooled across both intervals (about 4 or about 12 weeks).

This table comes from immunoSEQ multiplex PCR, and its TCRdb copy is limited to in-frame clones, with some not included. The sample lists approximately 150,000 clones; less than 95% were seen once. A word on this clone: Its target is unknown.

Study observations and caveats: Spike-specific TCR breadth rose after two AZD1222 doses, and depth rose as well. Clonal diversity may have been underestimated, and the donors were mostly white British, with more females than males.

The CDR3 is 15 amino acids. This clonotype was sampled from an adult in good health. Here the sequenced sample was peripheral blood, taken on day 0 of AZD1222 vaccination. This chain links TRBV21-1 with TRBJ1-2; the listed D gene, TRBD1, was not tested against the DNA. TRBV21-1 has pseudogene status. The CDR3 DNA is TGTGCCAGCAGCAAAGTGACAGGGCATCCCTATGGCTACACCTTC. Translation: CASSKVTGHPYGYTF.